This T cell receptor (beta chain) was recorded in a study of identical twins (dated by TCRdb to 2016 to 2017). Background for the entire study: TCR alpha and beta repertoires from monozygotic twins, unrelated adults of various ages and cord blood were deep-sequenced to test whether fetal clonotypes persist. To rule out contamination, the twin experiments were replicated at different times with different library preparation protocols. General findings and caveats noted by the study authors: Conclusions relied on cross-sectional statistical analysis, since the same donors could not be followed over many years. Fewer insertions were carried by abundant cord blood beta clonotypes, a similar but weaker trend appeared in young adult naive repertoires, and no such trend appeared in memory repertoires. The excess sharing between twins in beta out-of-frame sequences was weaker because fewer shared sequences reduced the signal-to-noise ratio. Compared with coincidental sharing between unrelated individuals, out-of-frame TCR alpha sequences shared between twins had an excess of sequences with low generation probability. Recombination models systematically underestimated out-of-frame TCR alpha sharing in monozygotic twins but agreed with sharing between unrelated individuals. Zero-insertion analyses could be partly confounded by invariant T cells such as MAIT and iNKT, though diverse VJ usage argued against such confounding for most clonotypes.

The germline V end is reduced by 4 bases and the J end by 4 bases; junction bases left unmatched: 3. The CDR3 goes from the cysteine to the phenylalanine over 15 residues. Just CDR3 DNA is preserved here, 45 bases in frame from base 1. Concerning this clonotype: The clone's antigen remains unknown. Base qualities are not at hand, and no much larger clone is one base apart.

Libraries came from 5' RACE. The reads were generated on an Illumina HiSeq 2000. Template switching added a universal primer binding site, and the final cDNA carried a unique molecular identifier that allowed TCR cDNA molecules to be counted accurately. First-strand cDNA for TCR alpha and beta chains was synthesized from specific primers in the conserved constant-segment region. To control for contamination, every cDNA library was double barcoded, receiving both a SMART-Mk sample barcode and Illumina barcodes. TruSeq adapter sequences along with Illumina sample barcodes were introduced in two successive PCR steps. TCR alpha and beta cDNA libraries were sequenced on the Illumina HiSeq platform with custom primers. The authors' analysis ran thus. MiGEC was used to process raw reads and extract unique molecular identifiers, and MiXCR was used to find CDR3 positions. For each individual, recombination models were inferred using an EM algorithm with the repgenHMM and IGoR tools. The tcR package in R was used for shared clonotype analysis, with sharing normalized by the product of cloneset sizes. To study raw recombination free of thymic and clonal selection effects, out-of-frame nonproductive sequences were analyzed. Clones were called with MiXCR by TCRdb after fastp trimmed the public reads at Q25, and only in-frame beta chains were retained. All rows with the same CDR3 protein become a single entry with the most common DNA and genes. In this record, the V and J calls reflect TCRdb's handling and not the investigators' own analysis. The sample records a few hundred thousand distinct CDR3 sequences, roughly 24% of which are singletons. Around 3% of the sample lies in the top ten.

Every donor was a healthy Caucasian. Three pairs of female monozygotic twins, all aged about 18 to 30 years, were included in the twin cohort. Positive isolation kits from Invitrogen were used to isolate CD4+ and CD8+ T cell populations. This sample also appeared in a second study, on T cells expressing NK-cell markers. That second report states: In sorted CD3+CD56+NKG2C+, CD3+CD56+NKG2C- and CD3+CD56-NKG2C+ T-cell subsets from about eight donors, TCR beta-chain repertoires were profiled. Seven of the eight sequenced donors were HCMV-seropositive and one was HCMV-seronegative. In several experiments an anti-gammadeltaTCR antibody was added to restrict sorting to alphabetaTCR-expressing T cells. In several donors, the dominant CD3+CD56+NKG2C+ clonotypes were found to rank among the top 10 CD8+ clonotypes and to make up roughly 1.0-7.0% of CD8+ T cells. Those dominant clonotypes were again the most abundant among CD3+CD56-NKG2C+ cells in four donors, at 28.3-60.1%. Whether the expanded NKG2C-expressing T cell clones were specific for HCMV antigens remained unclear. Randomly selected healthy volunteers, three men and five women, were used as the eight sequenced donors. A commercial ELISA kit detecting HCMV-specific IgG in serum was used to determine HCMV serostatus. MIGEC was used to demultiplex reads and group the reads by UMI, and MiTCR was used to assemble and quantify clonotypes. Only TCR cDNA sequences supported by at least two reads were kept to exclude erroneous sequences. The tcR package was used for downstream repertoire analysis, with clonotypes matched between fractions based on CDR3 nucleotide sequence plus V segment. VDJmatch was used to annotate antigen specificity against VDJdb, with one amino acid substitution in CDR3 allowed.

The TCR originated in a woman aged 18-29 years in good health. The rearrangement combines TRBV12-3 or TRBV12-4 with TRBJ2-3; 12 bases in between match TRBD2. Sequencing input: CD4+ T cells sorted from blood. The CDR3 protein sequence reads: CASSSTSGRADTQYF. The nucleotide sequence reads as follows: TGTGCCAGCAGTTCGACTAGCGGGAGAGCAGATACGCAGTATTTT.